The next 30 T cell receptor beta chains were all read from a single sample in a study of identical twins. TCRdb fed the 5' RACE reads into MiXCR, producing one record per CDR3 protein. The sample holds around 690,000 distinct CDR3 sequences, approximately 21% seen once. This same sample was also taken into another study, of T cells expressing NK-cell markers.

The specimen was PBMCs. These receptors all stem from a woman aged 18-29 years in good health.

The rearrangement joins TRBV7-9 to TRBJ2-5; 8 bases are a match to TRBD1. Germline loops: CDR1 SEHNR, CDR2 FQNEAQ (reference sequence). With 5 bases clipped from V and 4 bases from J, the junction kept 6 bases outside the gene matches. The CDR3 is 14 residues long. Here the CDR3 reads CASSPLQGAETQYF. The CDR3 DNA follows: TGTGCCAGCAGCCCCCTCCAGGGGGCAGAGACCCAGTACTTC.

The chain recombines TRBV11-3 with TRBJ2-5, with TRBD2 matching over 9 bases. CDR3 length: 16 residues. The germline V gene has CDR1 SGHNT and CDR2 YENEEA. V dropped 3 bases and J dropped 5; count of bases not matched to a gene: 10. The CDR3 loop reads CASSFSGGEGGETQYF. In nucleotides, the CDR3 is TGTGCCAGCAGCTTTAGCGGGGGAGAGGGTGGGGAGACCCAGTACTTC.

This clonotype was picked up a small number of times. The chain employs TRBV6-5 and TRBJ1-1; no reliable D call. CDR1 is MNHEY, CDR2 SVGAGI, per germline. The CDR3 is 15 residues long. V lost 0 bases to trimming and J lost 1 base, with 9 bases between them. The CDR3 DNA reads as TGTGCCAGCAGTTACTCCGGCGGCCCGAACACTGAAGCTTTCTTT. Its protein is CASSYSGGPNTEAFF.

The V call is TRBV18, the J call TRBJ2-5, with a possible D match to TRBD1 (6 bases). Germline V gives CDR1 KGHSH, CDR2 LQKENI. The CDR3 spans 15 residues. The V end was cut by 3 bases, the J end by 5 bases, with 16 bases between. This chain's CDR3 is CASSPLGTYGETQYF. The CDR3 coding sequence is TGTGCCAGCTCACCTCTCGGGACATACGGGGAGACCCAGTACTTC.

The CDR3 spells CASSLPVRSTGELFF. The CDR3 DNA reads as TGTGCCAGCAGCTTACCCGTCCGAAGCACCGGGGAGCTGTTTTTT. The chain links TRBV7-9 to TRBJ2-2; D is uncertain. Germline assignment: CDR1 SEHNR and CDR2 FQNEAQ (reference sequence). The CDR3 runs 15 residues. V dropped 2 bases and J dropped 4 bases, with 11 bases sitting between them.

This clonotype came up many times. The chain employs TRBV5-5 and TRBJ2-3; D remains unclear. Germline lookup yields CDR1 SGHKS and CDR2 YYEKEE (reference sequence). The CDR3 is 12 amino acids. Trimming cost V 5 bases and J 6 bases, with 10 bases left between them. This chain's CDR3 is CASRPGADTQYF. The CDR3 DNA is TGTGCCAGCAGACCAGGCGCGGATACGCAGTATTTT.

The CDR3: CAWSVTGQGYTF. CDR3 nucleotide sequence: TGTGCCTGGAGTGTTACCGGGCAAGGCTACACCTTC. V is TRBV30 and J is TRBJ1-2, with D hard to call. Per the germline V gene, CDR1 is GTSNPN and CDR2 is SVGIG (reference sequence). Trimming removed 0 bases at V and 8 bases at J, with 10 bases between. The CDR3 spans 12 residues.

This clonotype has just a few counts. CDR3: CASSPYRSASGNTIYF. The CDR3 coding sequence is TGTGCCAGCAGCCCATACAGAAGCGCCTCTGGAAACACCATATATTTT. The chain employs TRBV27 and TRBJ1-3, with no clear D. The CDR3 is 16 residues long. Germline V CDR1 and CDR2: MNHEY, SMNVEV (reference sequence). The ends were cut back, 6 bases at V and 0 bases at J, with 15 bases in the middle.

V is TRBV4-2 and J is TRBJ2-7, with 9 bases lining up with TRBD2. The CDR3 consists of 15 residues. CDR1 is LGHNA, CDR2 YNFKEQ, per germline. The V segment lost 3 bases and the J segment 5 bases; nucleotides outside the gene matches: 8. CDR3 bases: TGTGCCAGCAGCCACGCCCTAGCGGGGAGCCACGAGCAGTACTTC. It specifies CASSHALAGSHEQYF.

The CDR3 is CASSLTGSEYF. Written as DNA, the CDR3 is TGTGCCAGCAGCTTGACGGGGTCAGAGTACTTC. The chain recombines TRBV5-8 with TRBJ2-7; D might be TRBD2 (5 bases). Germline V CDR1 and CDR2: SGHTS, YDEGEE. The CDR3 extends over 11 amino acids. V was clipped by 1 base and J by 11 bases, with 10 bases between them.

V gene TRBV7-2 combines with J gene TRBJ2-5, with 12 bases lining up with TRBD2. Germline CDR1 reads SGHTA; CDR2 reads FQGNSA. The V segment lost 6 bases and the J segment 3 bases; nucleotides outside the gene matches: 2. This CDR3 spans 14 amino acids. CDR3: CASRRTSGKETQYF. The CDR3 nucleotides are TGTGCCAGCAGGAGGACTAGCGGGAAAGAGACCCAGTACTTC.

J is TRBJ1-2 and V is TRBV13, with 9 bases aligning to TRBD1. V gave up 3 bases and J gave up 8 bases; unmatched junction bases: 7. This CDR3 is 14 amino acids long. Per germline, CDR1 PRHDT and CDR2 FYEKMQ (reference sequence). The CDR3 DNA follows: TGTGCCAGCAGCTTTAGGACAGGGGTTCTGGGCTACACCTTC. Its protein is CASSFRTGVLGYTF.

This sequence joins TRBV12-3 or TRBV12-4 and TRBJ2-7, with TRBD1 identical over 9 bases. Trimming took 8 bases from V and 1 from J; bases not matched to a gene: 6. There are 14 residues in the CDR3. Here the CDR3 reads CASGRTGVSYEQYF. Here the CDR3 DNA reads TGTGCCAGCGGAAGGACAGGGGTATCCTACGAGCAGTACTTC.

This clonotype was recorded many times. V gene TRBV6-1 combines with J gene TRBJ2-7, with 10 positions matching TRBD1. V dropped 7 bases and J dropped 5; count of bases not matched to a gene: 8. CDR3 length: 14 amino acids. CDR1 is MNHNS, CDR2 SASEGT, per germline. The DNA of the CDR3 is TGTGCCAGCATCTTCGGGACAGGGGACCACGAGCAGTACTTC. It specifies CASIFGTGDHEQYF.

On this clonotype: One end of the junction fails to match germline, which may point to a read error. V gene TRBV7-7 combines with J gene TRBJ1-4; D perhaps matches TRBD1 (6 bases). The CDR3 is made up of 13 amino acids. CDR1 is SSHAT and CDR2 is FNYEAQ in the germline V gene (reference sequence). The CDR3 loop is CASSLLQGEKLFF. The CDR3, as DNA: TGTGCTAGCAGCTTACTTCAGGGGGAAAAACTGTTTTTT.

This rearrangement joins TRBV9 to TRBJ2-1; D may be TRBD2 (6 bases). This CDR3 is built from 15 residues. The V end lost 4 bases, the J end lost 9 bases, and 20 bases lay between the germline ends. The germline gives CDR1 SGDLS, CDR2 YYNGEE. The CDR3 loop reads CASSLSGTDGGEQFF. CDR3 nucleotides: TGTGCCAGCAGCCTCTCCGGGACTGATGGTGGTGAGCAGTTCTTC.

This clonotype was found many times. The chain is built from TRBV14 and TRBJ2-3; weak D call: TRBD1 (5 bases). Germline V lookup: CDR1 SGHDN, CDR2 FVKESK. This CDR3 is built from 15 residues. V gave up 4 bases and J gave up 6 bases, with 17 bases separating them. CDR3 region: CASSRSGPLSDTQYF. DNA of the CDR3: TGTGCCAGCAGCCGGTCAGGGCCATTGTCCGATACGCAGTATTTT.

As to this clonotype: This may arise from a read error, as a much more abundant clone is one base away. J is TRBJ2-7 and V is TRBV2; D ambiguous. Germline values: CDR1 SNHLY, CDR2 FYNNEI. Trimming cost V 3 bases and J 3 bases, with 6 bases left between them. The length of the CDR3 is 12 residues. CDR3 sequence (DNA): TGTGCCAGCAGTGACGGAAACTACGAGCAGTACTTC. Amino acids: CASSDGNYEQYF. The full variable domain, its missing parts supplied by reference TRBV2 and TRBJ2-7, is EPEVTQTPSHQVTQMGQEVILRCVPISNHLYFYWYRQILGQKVEFLVSFYNNEISEKSEIFDDQFSVERPDGSNFTLKIRSTKLEDSAMYFCASSDGNYEQYFGPGTRLTVT.

This clonotype has only a few counts. The DNA of the CDR3 is TGCAGTGCCAGGCACTCTGGAAACACCATATATTTT. Its translation is CSARHSGNTIYF. The J gene is TRBJ1-3, the V gene TRBV20-1, with D unclear. Germline loops: CDR1 DFQATT, CDR2 SNEGSKA (reference sequence). The CDR3 is 12 amino acids. The germline V and J ends were trimmed by 6 bases and 0 bases, with 6 bases remaining between them.

A few counts support this clonotype. The chain couples TRBV7-9 to TRBJ2-7, with 9 nucleotides matching TRBD1. Trimming at V came to 5 bases and at J to 3 bases, leaving 2 bases not matched to a gene. The CDR3 sequence is 13 residues long. Per the germline V gene, CDR1 is SEHNR and CDR2 is FQNEAQ (reference sequence). In nucleotides, the CDR3 is TGTGCCAGCAGCGGGACAGGGCGCTACGAGCAGTACTTC. The encoded protein is CASSGTGRYEQYF.

V and J are TRBV6-5 and TRBJ2-7; 9 bases match TRBD1. Germline V gene data show CDR1 as MNHEY and CDR2 as SVGAGI. V dropped 4 bases and J dropped 1; count of bases not matched to a gene: 11. The CDR3 spans 17 residues. In DNA form, the CDR3 reads TGTGCCAGCAGTTTCCGTGAGGACAGGGGATTTTCCTACGAGCAGTACTTC. Encoded protein: CASSFREDRGFSYEQYF.

This clonotype was counted a few times. The gene calls are TRBV29-1 and TRBJ2-1, with 7 bases that match TRBD2. Losses at the gene ends were 7 bases for V and 3 bases for J; bases not matched to a gene: 3. Per germline, CDR1 SQVTM and CDR2 ANQGSEA. The CDR3 loop spans 12 amino acids. As DNA, the CDR3 is TGCAGCGGGGGACTACTCTACAATGAGCAGTTCTTC. Its translation is CSGGLLYNEQFF.

This clonotype was recorded at least ten times. The V and J genes are TRBV7-2 and TRBJ2-7, with TRBD2 matching 12 bases. CDR3 length: 14 amino acids. Per germline, CDR1 SGHTA and CDR2 FQGNSA. Trimming took 4 bases from V and 11 from J; bases not matched to a gene: 9. The CDR3: CASSSPTSGSLKYF. The DNA of the CDR3 is TGTGCCAGCAGCTCCCCGACTAGCGGGAGTCTTAAGTACTTC.

This clonotype occurred a few times. The chain links TRBV20-1 to TRBJ2-1; D perhaps matches TRBD2 (5 bases). The CDR3 covers 14 residues. V lost 5 bases to trimming and J lost 3 bases, with 14 bases between them. Germline V gives CDR1 DFQATT, CDR2 SNEGSKA (reference sequence). The CDR3 spells CSALEGRGYNEQFF. In DNA form, the CDR3 reads TGCAGTGCTCTGGAAGGACGGGGCTACAATGAGCAGTTCTTC.

This rearrangement joins TRBV7-2 to TRBJ2-1; no clear D gene. The CDR3 sequence is 14 residues long. Germline CDR1 SGHTA, CDR2 FQGNSA. The V end lost 3 bases, the J end lost 5 bases, and 11 bases lay between the germline ends. As DNA, the CDR3 is TGTGCCAGCAGCTTTGCCCGTCCGAACAATGAGCAGTTCTTC. Amino acids: CASSFARPNNEQFF.

This clonotype came up many times. The chain has TRBV5-1 and TRBJ1-1; D possibly corresponds to TRBD1 (5 bases). CDR3 length: 15 amino acids. CDR1 is SGHRS, CDR2 YFSETQ, per germline. V lost 3 bases to trimming and J lost 1 base, with 13 bases between them. In DNA form, the CDR3 reads TGCGCCAGCAGCTCGGTAGGGGCGGCGAACACTGAAGCTTTCTTT. Protein product: CASSSVGAANTEAFF.

The rearrangement links TRBV12-3 or TRBV12-4 to TRBJ2-7, with D possibly called TRBD1 or TRBD2 (5 bases each). The CDR3 is 15 residues long. V shed 5 bases and J shed 1 base, with 15 bases lying between them. The CDR3 DNA sequence: TGTGCCAGCAGTCCACTAGGGGTGCTATCCTACGAGCAGTACTTC. Translating gives CASSPLGVLSYEQYF.

This clonotype was seen repeatedly, ten times or more. The chain carries TRBV7-2 and TRBJ1-1; maybe TRBD1 (5 bases). Trimming cost V 5 bases and J 11 bases, with 15 bases left between them. In germline, CDR1 is SGHTA, CDR2 FQGNSA. The CDR3 covers 12 residues. The CDR3 DNA follows: TGTGCCAGCAGCCGTCAAGGGGCCAAGGCTTTCTTT. This sequence encodes CASSRQGAKAFF.

The gene calls are TRBV7-8 and TRBJ2-3, with D possibly TRBD1 on 5 matching bases. The CDR3 totals 17 residues. V shed 5 bases and J shed 6 bases, with 24 bases lying between them. The germline gives CDR1 SGHVS, CDR2 FQNEAQ. Here the CDR3 DNA reads TGTGCCAGCAGCCCCCTCAGGGTAGCAGGTCCTCTTGATACGCAGTATTTT. Translated, it gives CASSPLRVAGPLDTQYF. The complete variable domain, with remaining parts taken from reference TRBV7-8 and TRBJ2-3, reads GAGVSQSPRYKVAKRGQDVALRCDPISGHVSLFWYQQALGQGPEFLTYFQNEAQLDKSGLPSDRFFAERPEGSVSTLKIQRTQQEDSAVYLCASSPLRVAGPLDTQYFGPGTRLTVL.

This clonotype was seen a handful of times. The V and J genes are TRBV15 and TRBJ2-7; 7 bases align to TRBD1. The trim removed 11 bases at V and 4 bases at J, leaving 5 bases unmatched. Germline V gene lookup returns CDR1 LNHNV and CDR2 YYDKDF (reference sequence). The CDR3 totals 11 residues. CDR3 loop: CAARQGYEQYF. The CDR3 DNA follows: TGTGCCGCACGACAGGGTTACGAGCAGTACTTC.